This T cell receptor (beta chain) was retrieved from a study of shared clonotypes between healthy human individuals. Germline V lookup: CDR1 SGHVS, CDR2 FQNEAQ. V was trimmed by 2 bases and J by 0 bases, leaving 5 bases between them. This CDR3 spans 13 amino acids. Naive CD8 isolation took CD45RO-negative cells positively selected for CCR7 and excluded terminally differentiated effector memory CD45RA+ cells. Assay execution proceeded at the deep level. For each subset, genomic DNA was distributed in equal portions over several immunoSEQ plates. Profiling relied on immunoSEQ multiplex PCR, and the TCRdb table lists in-frame clones only, not all of them. The data show some 2,000,000 clones, roughly 95% seen once.

The chain couples TRBV7-8 to TRBJ2-7, with no clear D. The sample comprised naive CD8+ T cells sorted from blood. The origin of this receptor is a man younger than 35 in good health. The DNA of the CDR3 is TGTGCCAGCAGCTTAAGTCTCTCCTACGAGCAGTACTTC. Protein sequence: CASSLSLSYEQYF.